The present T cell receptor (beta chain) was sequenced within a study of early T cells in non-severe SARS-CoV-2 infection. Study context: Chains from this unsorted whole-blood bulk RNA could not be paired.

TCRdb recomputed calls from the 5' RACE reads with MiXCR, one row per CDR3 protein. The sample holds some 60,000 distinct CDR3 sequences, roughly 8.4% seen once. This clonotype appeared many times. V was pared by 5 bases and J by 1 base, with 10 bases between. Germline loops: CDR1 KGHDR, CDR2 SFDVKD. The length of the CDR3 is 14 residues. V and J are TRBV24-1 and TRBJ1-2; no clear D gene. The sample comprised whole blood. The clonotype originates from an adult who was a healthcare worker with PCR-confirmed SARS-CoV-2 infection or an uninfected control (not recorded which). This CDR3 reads CATSGTDHNYGYTF. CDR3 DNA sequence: TGTGCCACCAGTGGGACCGACCATAACTATGGCTACACCTTC.